The 21 T cell receptor beta chains reported below all come from one sample, sequenced in a study of cytomegalovirus exposure and HLA in healthy donors. The PCR made use of 60 Vbeta and 13 Jbeta primers. Profiling relied on immunoSEQ multiplex PCR, and the TCRdb table lists in-frame clones only, not all of them. The data show about 190,000 clones, 75% to 90% seen once. The sequenced sample was PBMCs. The receptors here all came from a man between 35 and 55 years old in good health and CMV-seropositive.

The chain recombines TRBV6-1 with TRBJ1-2, with TRBD1 matching over 8 bases. V lost 3 bases, J lost 10 bases, and 10 bases stayed unmatched. Germline values: CDR1 MNHNS, CDR2 SASEGT. The CDR3 spans 14 residues. The chain's CDR3 is CASSESGGAGDYTF. The CDR3 DNA sequence: TGTGCCAGCAGTGAGTCAGGGGGCGCGGGTGACTACACCTTC.

This chain joins TRBV7-6 and TRBJ2-3, with 7 bases lining up with TRBD2. Germline CDR1 SGHVS, CDR2 FNYEAQ. Trimming at V came to 5 bases and at J to 2 bases, leaving 10 bases not matched to a gene. The CDR3 has 16 residues. The CDR3 region has the DNA TGTGCCAGCAGCCCGATCCGGGACTATCCCACAGATACGCAGTATTTT. This encodes CASSPIRDYPTDTQYF.

The chain employs TRBV9 and TRBJ2-4, with D maybe TRBD1 (5 bases). The CDR3 length is 16 residues. CDR1 and CDR2 (germline): SGDLS, YYNGEE. V lost 0 bases to trimming and J lost 1 base, with 11 bases between them. CDR3 DNA sequence: TGTGCCAGCAGCGTAGGGGGCGGTAAGGCCAAAAACATTCAGTACTTC. Translated: CASSVGGGKAKNIQYF.

The chain carries TRBV5-1 and TRBJ2-1, with TRBD1 matching over 8 bases. J was trimmed by 2 bases and V by 4 bases; bases with no gene match: 8. CDR3 length: 16 amino acids. CDR1 is SGHRS and CDR2 is YFSETQ in the germline V gene. CDR3 protein: CASSASGGEAYNEQFF. For the CDR3, the DNA is TGCGCCAGCAGCGCCTCAGGGGGCGAGGCCTACAATGAGCAGTTCTTC.

The CDR3 here is CASSQSIRGPNTGELFF. The CDR3, as DNA: TGCGCCAGCAGTCAATCGATCAGGGGCCCGAACACCGGGGAGCTGTTTTTT. J is TRBJ2-2 and V is TRBV23-1; possibly TRBD1 for D (6 bases). TRBV23-1 is an ORF; its function is uncertain. This CDR3 contains 17 residues. Trimming stripped 0 bases from V and 0 bases from J, with 11 bases between.

This rearrangement joins TRBV5-4 to TRBJ1-4; the match to TRBD1 covers 9 bases. In germline, CDR1 is SGHNT, CDR2 YYREEE (reference sequence). The CDR3 sequence is 15 residues long. The V segment lost 3 bases and the J segment 10 bases; nucleotides outside the gene matches: 10. The CDR3 DNA follows: TGTGCCAGCAGCTCCACGGGACAGGGTTCCGGAAAACTGTTTTTT. Its protein is CASSSTGQGSGKLFF.

The chain employs TRBV5-5 and TRBJ2-7, with 7 bases identical to TRBD1. This CDR3 contains 14 residues. Germline V gene lookup returns CDR1 SGHKS and CDR2 YYEKEE (reference sequence). The V segment lost 4 bases and the J segment 7 bases; nucleotides outside the gene matches: 11. The CDR3 loop reads CASSPLTGAEEQYF. CDR3 DNA sequence: TGTGCCAGCAGCCCCCTAACAGGGGCGGAGGAGCAGTACTTC.

The V and J genes are TRBV5-1 and TRBJ2-1; TRBD2 matches 15 bases. The CDR3 extends over 20 amino acids. The V gene end was trimmed by 0 bases and the J gene end by 2 bases; junction bases not matched to a gene: 9. Germline CDR1 SGHRS, CDR2 YFSETQ. CDR3: CASSLAGTSGGPPPYNEQFF. DNA of the CDR3: TGCGCCAGCAGCTTGGCCGGGACTAGCGGGGGGCCGCCCCCCTACAATGAGCAGTTCTTC.

The gene calls are TRBV2 and TRBJ2-2; TRBD2 matches at 9 bases. V gave up 5 bases and J gave up 3 bases; unmatched junction bases: 10. CDR3 size: 17 residues. CDR1 and CDR2 from the germline V gene are SNHLY and FYNNEI. CDR3 sequence: CASSSATLAGYTGELFF. For the CDR3, the DNA is TGTGCCAGCAGTTCTGCCACTCTAGCGGGGTACACCGGGGAGCTGTTTTTT.

The V and J genes are TRBV6-6 and TRBJ2-5; D is perhaps TRBD1 (5 bases). Matching the DNA end better, TRBJ2-7 makes the J call doubtful. The CDR3 is made up of 12 amino acids. The V gene's germline CDR1 is MNHNY and CDR2 SVGAGI (reference sequence). The CDR3 DNA sequence: TGTGCCAGTGGGGCAAGCTCCTACGAGCAGTACTTC. This sequence encodes CASGASSYEQYF.

The V and J genes are TRBV7-3 and TRBJ2-7; TRBD1 matches 12 bases. J lost 3 bases, V lost 2 bases, and 5 bases had no gene match. Per germline, CDR1 SGHTA and CDR2 FQGTGA. CDR3 length: 16 residues. The CDR3 protein is CASSLGGQGAYYEQYF. DNA for the CDR3: TGTGCCAGCAGCTTAGGGGGACAGGGGGCATACTACGAGCAGTACTTC.

V is TRBV5-1 and J is TRBJ2-7, with D possibly being TRBD2 (5 bases). Germline V gives CDR1 SGHRS, CDR2 YFSETQ. This CDR3 is built from 14 residues. V was shortened by 0 bases and J by 3 bases, with 10 bases between the two germline ends. In DNA, the CDR3 is TGCGCCAGCAGCTTGGAGAGGGTGGGCTACGAGCAGTACTTC. This codes for CASSLERVGYEQYF.

The CDR3 sequence: CASSLEQMSGELFF. CDR3 sequence (DNA): TGTGCCAGCAGCTTAGAACAGATGTCAGGGGAGCTGTTTTTT. This chain links TRBV11-2 with TRBJ2-2; D unresolved. Trimming removed 0 bases at V and 8 bases at J, with 10 bases between. The germline V gene encodes CDR1 SGHAT and CDR2 FQNNGV. The CDR3 extends over 14 amino acids.

The chain uses TRBV6-5 and TRBJ2-7, with TRBD1 matching 10 bases. The V gene end was trimmed by 2 bases and the J gene end by 7 bases; junction bases not matched to a gene: 11. Looked up from germline, CDR1 is MNHEY and CDR2 is SVGAGI. The CDR3 contains 16 residues. This chain's CDR3 is CASSYRGTGVLREQYF. The CDR3 DNA reads as TGTGCCAGCAGTTACCGCGGGACAGGGGTCCTTAGGGAGCAGTACTTC.

This clone was observed once. CDR3 nucleotides: TGTGCCAGCAGATCCGGAGGTTCGACTGGAAACACCATATATTTT. Its protein is CASRSGGSTGNTIYF. This chain connects TRBV6-5 to TRBJ1-3, with unresolved D. The germline gives CDR1 MNHEY, CDR2 SVGAGI. The CDR3 runs 15 residues. V was pared by 6 bases and J by 2 bases, with 14 bases between.

V usage is TRBV9 and J usage is TRBJ2-7; the D gene is possibly TRBD2 (7 bases). The germline V gene has CDR1 SGDLS and CDR2 YYNGEE. The CDR3 runs 15 residues. V dropped 4 bases and J dropped 0 bases, with 14 bases sitting between them. The CDR3 spells CASSQDGGLSYEQYF. CDR3 DNA: TGTGCCAGCAGCCAAGACGGGGGGCTCTCCTACGAGCAGTACTTC.

The chain uses TRBV28 and TRBJ1-2; D call uncertain. V was pared by 6 bases and J by 6 bases, with 14 bases between. The CDR3 extends over 13 amino acids. Germline CDR1 reads MDHEN; CDR2 reads SYDVKM. CDR3 sequence (DNA): TGTGCCAGCAGCGGATCCTTACAGAATGGCTACACCTTC. As protein: CASSGSLQNGYTF.

This clone was detected only once. The genes are TRBV9 and TRBJ2-5, with 9 bases matching TRBD1. V trimming: 3 bases; J trimming: 5 bases; junction bases outside the gene matches: 8. This CDR3 contains 15 residues. Germline V gene data show CDR1 as SGDLS and CDR2 as YYNGEE. The CDR3: CASSEDRGWRETQYF. The DNA for the CDR3 is TGTGCCAGCAGCGAAGACAGGGGGTGGAGGGAGACCCAGTACTTC.

J is TRBJ2-2 and V is TRBV30; 13 nucleotides line up with TRBD2. CDR3 length: 14 amino acids. Germline lookup yields CDR1 GTSNPN and CDR2 SVGIG (reference sequence). V lost 2 bases, J lost 8 bases, and 2 bases stayed unmatched. The CDR3 is CAWSRTSGGGELFF. The DNA for the CDR3 is TGTGCCTGGAGTAGGACTAGCGGGGGAGGGGAGCTGTTTTTT. The complete variable domain, with remaining parts taken from reference TRBV30 and TRBJ2-2, reads SQTIHQWPATLVQPVGSPLSLECTVEGTSNPNLYWYRQAAGRGLQLLFYSVGIGQISSEVPQNLSASRPQDRQFILSSKKLLLSDSGFYLCAWSRTSGGGELFFGEGSRLTVL.

V usage is TRBV19 and J usage is TRBJ1-1; 8 bases match TRBD1. The CDR3 totals 14 residues. V lost 7 bases and J lost 0; bases outside the gene matches: 4. Germline loops: CDR1 LNHDA, CDR2 SQIVND (reference sequence). The CDR3 nucleotides read TGTGCCAGTATCCCGGGACAGGTGAACACTGAAGCTTTCTTT. This translates into CASIPGQVNTEAFF. The whole variable domain, remainder taken from reference TRBV19 and TRBJ1-1, is DGGITQSPKYLFRKEGQNVTLSCEQNLNHDAMYWYRQDPGQGLRLIYYSQIVNDFQKGDIAEGYSVSREKKESFPLTVTSAQKNPTAFYLCASIPGQVNTEAFFGQGTRLTVV.

The rearrangement joins TRBV6-5 to TRBJ2-7; a possible D gene is TRBD1 (6 bases). The CDR3 is made up of 15 amino acids. Trimming left V 0 bases short and J 2 bases short, with 11 bases between. CDR1 is MNHEY and CDR2 is SVGAGI in the germline V gene. The CDR3 region is CASSYSRQGTYEQYF. In DNA, the CDR3 is TGTGCCAGCAGTTACTCGCGGCAGGGGACCTACGAGCAGTACTTC.